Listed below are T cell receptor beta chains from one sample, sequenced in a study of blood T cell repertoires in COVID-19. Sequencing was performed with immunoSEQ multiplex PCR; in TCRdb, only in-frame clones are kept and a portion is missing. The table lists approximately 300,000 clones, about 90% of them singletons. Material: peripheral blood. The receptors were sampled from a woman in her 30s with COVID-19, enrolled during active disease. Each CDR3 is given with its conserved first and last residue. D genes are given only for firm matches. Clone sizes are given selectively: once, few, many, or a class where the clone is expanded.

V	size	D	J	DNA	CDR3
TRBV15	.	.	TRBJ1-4	TGTGCCACCAGCAGAGATCGGGGGGTGGCTAATGAAAAACTGTTTTTT	CATSRDRGVANEKLFF
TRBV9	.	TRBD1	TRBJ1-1	TGTGCCAGCAGCCCTTCGGGACAGGGGTCCACTGAAGCTTTCTTT	CASSPSGQGSTEAFF
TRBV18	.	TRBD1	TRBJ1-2	TGTGCCAGCTCACCACCTATGAGACAGGGGGATATGGATGGCTACACCTTC	CASSPPMRQGDMDGYTF
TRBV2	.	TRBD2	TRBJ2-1	TGTGCCAGCAGTGTATTCTGGACTAGTTCTCCTGAGCAGTTCTTC	CASSVFWTSSPEQFF
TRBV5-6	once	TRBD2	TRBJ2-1	TGTGCCAGCAGCTTGGGACTAGCGGGAGAAATTGGGCTCTTC	CASSLGLAGEIGLF
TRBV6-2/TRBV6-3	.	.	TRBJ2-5	TGTGCCAGCAGTTACAGCGGCCTAACCCAGTACTTC	CASSYSGLTQYF
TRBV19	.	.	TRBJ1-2	TGTGCCAGTAGGCGGGTCGACGATGGCTACACCTTC	CASRRVDDGYTF
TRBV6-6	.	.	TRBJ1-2	TGTGCCAGCAGTTTATCCTTAGCTAACTATGGCTACACCTTC	CASSLSLANYGYTF
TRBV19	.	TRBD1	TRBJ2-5	TGTGCCAGTAGTGGCAGAGGGACAGGGGCGGGAGAGACCCAGTACTTC	CASSGRGTGAGETQYF
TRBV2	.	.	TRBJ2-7	TGTGCCAGCAGTGAAGTAGCCTCCTCCTACGAGCAGTACTTC	CASSEVASSYEQYF
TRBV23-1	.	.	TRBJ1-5	TGCGCCAGCAGTCAATCTGTTACGCGCGGCAATCAGCCCCAGCATTTT	CASSQSVTRGNQPQHF
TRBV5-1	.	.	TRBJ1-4	TGCGCCAGCAGCCCGGACGTACGAGGGGAAAAACTGTTTTTT	CASSPDVRGEKLFF
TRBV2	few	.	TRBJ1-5	TGTGCCAGCAGTGAAATAGGAGGGAGCAATCAGCCCCAGCATTTT	CASSEIGGSNQPQHF
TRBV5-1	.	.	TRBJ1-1	TGCGCCAGCAGCTTGGCTGGGACTATGAACACTGAAGCTTTCTTT	CASSLAGTMNTEAFF
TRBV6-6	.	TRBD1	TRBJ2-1	TGTGCCAGCAGTTACTCGAGGGGGCACGTCAATGAGCAGTTCTTC	CASSYSRGHVNEQFF
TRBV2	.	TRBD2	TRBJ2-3	TGTGCCAGCGTACCAAGGGCCAGCGGGAGGGCGGCAGATACGCAGTATTTT	CASVPRASGRAADTQYF
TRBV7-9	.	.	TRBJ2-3	TGTGCCAGCAGCCCAAACTTTGGCGGCCTCCTAGGGGGAGATACGCAGTATTTT	CASSPNFGGLLGGDTQYF
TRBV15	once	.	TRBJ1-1	TGTGCCACCAGCAGAGATTTCGCAGGGAACACTGAAGCTTTCTTT	CATSRDFAGNTEAFF
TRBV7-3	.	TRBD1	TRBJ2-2	TGTGCCAGCAGCTTGGGACAGCCTACCGGGGAGCTGTTTTTT	CASSLGQPTGELFF
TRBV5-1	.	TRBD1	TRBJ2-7	TGCGCCAGCAGCACAGGGACAGCCTCCTACGAGCAGTACTTC	CASSTGTASYEQYF
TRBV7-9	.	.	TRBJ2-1	TGTGCCAGCAGCCCCCGACTAGAGGTCAGGTACAATGAGCAGTTCTTC	CASSPRLEVRYNEQFF
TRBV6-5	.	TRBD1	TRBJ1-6	TGTGCCAGCAGGAGGGACAGTAGGGATTCACCCCTCCACTTT	CASRRDSRDSPLHF
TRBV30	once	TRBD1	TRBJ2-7	TGTGCCTGGAGTGAGGGACAGGCCGCTAACGAGCAGTACTTC	CAWSEGQAANEQYF